A single sample gave rise to the 32 T cell receptor beta chains below, sequenced in a study of blood T cell repertoires in COVID-19. Data came from immunoSEQ multiplex PCR; TCRdb stores just in-frame clones and leaves some out. Of around 250,000 clones in the sample, 80% to 85% were seen once. Sequencing was performed on peripheral blood. Every receptor here comes from a woman aged 18-29 years with acute or convalescent COVID-19.

V usage is TRBV9 and J usage is TRBJ2-1, with 8 bases matching TRBD2. Germline CDR1 is SGDLS and CDR2 is YYNGEE. The ends lost 3 bases at V and 6 bases at J; junction bases unmatched: 5. The CDR3 has 14 residues. Here the CDR3 reads CASSAWTSPNEQFF. In nucleotides, the CDR3 is TGTGCCAGCAGCGCGTGGACTAGCCCCAATGAGCAGTTCTTC.

J is TRBJ1-1 and V is TRBV6-2 or TRBV6-3; D is perhaps TRBD1 (5 bases). Looked up from germline, CDR1 is MNHEY and CDR2 is SVGEGT. This CDR3 is built from 12 residues. Deletions cut 5 bases from V and 11 bases from J, with 15 bases between. CDR3 in DNA: TGTGCCAGCAGTCGCCAGGGTAAAGCGGCTTTCTTT. This gives the protein CASSRQGKAAFF.

The chain employs TRBV15 and TRBJ2-1, with a possible D match to TRBD1 (5 bases). The length of the CDR3 is 13 residues. V lost 8 bases, J lost 7 bases, and 15 bases lay in between. Per germline, CDR1 LNHNV and CDR2 YYDKDF (reference sequence). CDR3 in DNA: TGTGCCACCGGCCTGGACATGCCGAATGAGCAGTTCTTC. Translating it yields CATGLDMPNEQFF.

The genes are TRBV6-5 and TRBJ1-2, with D unresolved. The CDR3 has 15 residues. CDR1 MNHEY and CDR2 SVGAGI come from the germline V gene. The V end lost 6 bases, the J end lost 4 bases, and 18 bases lay between the germline ends. Written as DNA, the CDR3 is TGTGCCAGCAGGGACGGGGTCTCGGATTTCTATGGCTACACCTTC. Translation: CASRDGVSDFYGYTF.

The V and J genes are TRBV5-6 and TRBJ1-5, with a weak D call TRBD1 (5 bases). V was clipped by 0 bases and J by 6 bases, with 10 bases between them. Germline V gives CDR1 SGHDT, CDR2 YYEEEE. This CDR3 spans 14 amino acids. CDR3 in amino acids: CASSLGQHSQPQHF. For the CDR3, the DNA is TGTGCCAGCAGCTTGGGACAGCACAGTCAGCCCCAGCATTTT.

This sequence joins TRBV28 and TRBJ2-1, with D possibly matching TRBD2 (6 bases). Germline loops: CDR1 MDHEN, CDR2 SYDVKM. Trimming shortened V by 7 bases and J by 4 bases, and 17 bases separated the two germline ends. This CDR3 is built from 15 residues. CDR3 residues: CASIPGAGPYNEQFF. The DNA of the CDR3 is TGTGCCAGCATCCCCGGCGCGGGGCCTTACAATGAGCAGTTCTTC. The variable domain in full, completed from reference TRBV28 and TRBJ2-1, reads DVKVTQSSRYLVKRTGEKVFLECVQDMDHENMFWYRQDPGLGLRLIYFSYDVKMKEKGDIPEGYSVSREKKERFSLILESASTNQTSMYLCASIPGAGPYNEQFFGPGTRLTVL.

This chain links TRBV5-5 with TRBJ1-4; possible D gene TRBD1, 5 bases. The CDR3 has 15 residues. Germline loops: CDR1 SGHKS, CDR2 YYEKEE (reference sequence). V lost 1 base to trimming and J lost 3 bases, with 10 bases between them. CDR3 nucleotide sequence: TGTGCCAGCAGCTTGTTCTCAGGGTCTAATGAAAAACTGTTTTTT. Translation: CASSLFSGSNEKLFF. The complete variable domain, with remaining parts taken from reference TRBV5-5 and TRBJ1-4, reads DAGVTQSPTHLIKTRGQQVTLRCSPISGHKSVSWYQQVLGQGPQFIFQYYEKEERGRGNFPDRFSARQFPNYSSELNVNALLLGDSALYLCASSLFSGSNEKLFFGSGTQLSVL.

This clone was seen a few times. V is TRBV10-3 and J is TRBJ1-2; possibly TRBD1 for D (6 bases). The CDR3 covers 12 residues. Per the germline V gene, CDR1 is ENHRY and CDR2 is SYGVKD. V shed 10 bases and J shed 5 bases, with 14 bases lying between them. The CDR3: CATQGRGYGYTF. In DNA form, the CDR3 reads TGTGCCACTCAGGGAAGGGGGTATGGCTACACCTTC.

In regard to this clone: The sample holds other DNA sequences that translate to the same CDR3. The rearrangement links TRBV5-1 to TRBJ2-5, with 12 bases aligning to TRBD2. This CDR3 is 14 amino acids long. Looked up from germline, CDR1 is SGHRS and CDR2 is YFSETQ. After removal of 7 bases from V and 4 bases from J, the junction contained 5 bases not matched to a gene. The CDR3 reads CASRPGLAGETQYF. Here the CDR3 DNA reads TGCGCCAGCCGACCGGGACTAGCGGGAGAGACCCAGTACTTC.

V and J are TRBV6-1 and TRBJ1-6; unclear D gene. The CDR3 is 14 residues long. The germline CDR1 and CDR2 sequences are MNHNS and SASEGT. V shed 2 bases and J shed 9 bases, with 11 bases lying between them. CDR3: CASSERSTGSPLHF. The CDR3 coding sequence is TGTGCCAGCAGTGAACGGAGTACGGGTTCACCCCTCCACTTT.

The chain joins TRBV7-9 to TRBJ2-7; D is perhaps TRBD1 (7 bases). The CDR3 has 16 residues. Trimming pared 5 bases from V and 2 bases from J, leaving 19 bases between. Germline V gene sequence: CDR1 SEHNR, CDR2 FQNEAQ (reference sequence). The CDR3, as DNA: TGTGCCAGCAGCCAGAGACCGCGGGACAGCCCCTACGAGCAGTACTTC. Translated, it gives CASSQRPRDSPYEQYF.

The chain links TRBV7-2 to TRBJ2-1, with D hard to call. CDR1 is SGHTA and CDR2 is FQGNSA in the germline V gene. The CDR3 has 13 residues. The V gene lost 2 bases and the J gene lost 5 bases, with 7 bases spanning the gap. The DNA of the CDR3 is TGTGCCAGCAGCTTATTGAGGAACAATGAGCAGTTCTTC. This encodes CASSLLRNNEQFF.

The chain recombines TRBV4-2 with TRBJ2-7, with D possibly TRBD2 on 5 matching bases. Trimming shortened V by 0 bases and J by 2 bases, and 17 bases separated the two germline ends. This CDR3 spans 17 amino acids. The germline gives CDR1 LGHNA, CDR2 YNFKEQ. CDR3 in DNA: TGTGCCAGCAGCCAAGATGTGGGTACTAGTATCCCCTACGAGCAGTACTTC. It codes for CASSQDVGTSIPYEQYF.

V and J are TRBV11-3 and TRBJ2-7; TRBD1 aligns across 10 bases. Germline CDR1 SGHNT, CDR2 YENEEA. V lost 4 bases and J lost 5; bases outside the gene matches: 5. This CDR3 contains 14 residues. CDR3 amino acids: CASSSRDRGDEQYF. CDR3 DNA: TGTGCCAGCAGCTCGCGGGACAGGGGCGACGAGCAGTACTTC.

The chain links TRBV5-1 to TRBJ1-1; 7 bases are a match to TRBD1. Per the germline V gene, CDR1 is SGHRS and CDR2 is YFSETQ. This CDR3 spans 15 amino acids. The V segment lost 3 bases and the J segment 8 bases; nucleotides outside the gene matches: 13. The CDR3 loop is CASSYARDSRAEAFF. The CDR3 bases are TGCGCCAGCAGCTATGCCCGGGACAGCCGGGCGGAAGCTTTCTTT.

This clone was seen a few times. The gene calls are TRBV18 and TRBJ2-1; the match to TRBD1 covers 12 bases. CDR3 length: 15 amino acids. Germline V gene lookup returns CDR1 KGHSH and CDR2 LQKENI. Trimming removed 7 bases from V and 9 bases from J; junction bases left unmatched: 10. CDR3 in DNA: TGTGCCAGCTTACCCGGGACAGGGGGCAAAGGTGAGCAGTTCTTC. Translating it yields CASLPGTGGKGEQFF.

The rearrangement uses TRBV7-9 and TRBJ1-2, with TRBD1 as a possible D gene (6 bases). V was clipped by 6 bases and J by 0 bases, with 17 bases between them. This CDR3 has 16 residues. CDR1 and CDR2 (germline): SEHNR, FQNEAQ (reference sequence). The CDR3 loop is CASRRGGLESNYGYTF. The CDR3 region has the DNA TGTGCCAGCAGGAGAGGGGGTCTGGAGTCTAACTATGGCTACACCTTC.

The chain uses TRBV15 and TRBJ2-1, with 12 bases matching TRBD2. The V and J ends lost 3 bases and 5 bases, in that order; junction bases with no gene match: 5. The CDR3 extends over 16 amino acids. Germline V gene data show CDR1 as LNHNV and CDR2 as YYDKDF (reference sequence). The chain's CDR3 is CATSSRLAGAHNEQFF. CDR3 nucleotide sequence: TGTGCCACCAGCAGCAGACTAGCGGGAGCCCACAATGAGCAGTTCTTC. Combining the CDR3 with reference TRBV15 and TRBJ2-1 gives the whole variable domain DAMVIQNPRYQVTQFGKPVTLSCSQTLNHNVMYWYQQKSSQAPKLLFHYYDKDFNNEADTPDNFQSRRPNTSFCFLDIRSPGLGDTAMYLCATSSRLAGAHNEQFFGPGTRLTVL.

This clone showed up just once. The rearrangement uses TRBV27 and TRBJ2-1; TRBD2 might be the D (5 bases). This CDR3 spans 16 amino acids. In germline, CDR1 is MNHEY, CDR2 SMNVEV (reference sequence). Trimming shortened V by 4 bases and J by 4 bases, and 17 bases separated the two germline ends. The CDR3 nucleotides read TGTGCCAGCAGTTCGGCAGCGGCCCCCCATTACAATGAGCAGTTCTTC. The encoded protein is CASSSAAAPHYNEQFF.

V usage is TRBV7-9 and J usage is TRBJ1-3; no firm D call. Germline V lookup: CDR1 SEHNR, CDR2 FQNEAQ (reference sequence). V lost 2 bases and J lost 0, with 5 bases in between. CDR3 length equals 14 residues. CDR3 sequence reads: CASSLMASGNTIYF. CDR3 sequence (DNA): TGTGCCAGCAGCTTAATGGCCTCTGGAAACACCATATATTTT.

With respect to this clone: Other nucleotide sequences from this sample produce the same CDR3. The chain has TRBV6-4 and TRBJ2-2, with 12 bases identical to TRBD2. Germline CDR1 reads MRHNA; CDR2 reads SNTAGT. Trimming removed 5 bases from V and 5 bases from J; junction bases left unmatched: 3. The CDR3 loop spans 15 amino acids. Here the CDR3 reads CASSPGTSGTGELFF. As DNA, the CDR3 is TGTGCCAGCAGTCCCGGGACTAGCGGGACCGGGGAGCTGTTTTTT.

This clone was detected only a few times. This chain links TRBV5-1 with TRBJ2-6, with D hard to call. CDR3 length: 16 amino acids. The germline V gene encodes CDR1 SGHRS and CDR2 YFSETQ. Trimming shortened V by 1 base and J by 0 bases, and 8 bases separated the two germline ends. The chain's CDR3 is CASSLSGASGANVLTF. DNA for the CDR3: TGCGCCAGCAGCTTGTCAGGCGCCTCTGGGGCCAACGTCCTGACTTTC.

This chain links TRBV7-6 with TRBJ2-7, with D perhaps matching TRBD1 (5 bases). The CDR3 totals 14 residues. Germline CDR1 SGHVS, CDR2 FNYEAQ. The germline V and J ends were trimmed by 3 bases and 2 bases, with 11 bases remaining between them. The CDR3 DNA follows: TGTGCCAGCAGCTTTAGGGGTGAGACCTACGAGCAGTACTTC. Its translation: CASSFRGETYEQYF.

The genes are TRBV9 and TRBJ2-7; TRBD1 aligns across 8 bases. In germline, CDR1 is SGDLS, CDR2 YYNGEE. V shed 3 bases and J 2 bases; nucleotides not matched to a gene: 7. The CDR3 is 15 residues long. The chain's CDR3 is CASSAPGTGAYEQYF. CDR3 sequence (DNA): TGTGCCAGCAGCGCCCCCGGGACAGGAGCCTACGAGCAGTACTTC.

The chain recombines TRBV10-3 with TRBJ2-5; D is unresolved. Germline-derived CDR1 and CDR2 are ENHRY and SYGVKD. The CDR3 extends over 13 amino acids. Deletions cut 2 bases from V and 3 bases from J, with 7 bases between. CDR3 DNA: TGTGCCATCAGTGAGAGTCAGAAAGAGACCCAGTACTTC. This encodes CAISESQKETQYF.

This clone occurred many times. V usage is TRBV6-5 and J usage is TRBJ2-3; D is perhaps TRBD2 (7 bases). CDR1 and CDR2 (germline): MNHEY, SVGAGI. The CDR3 loop spans 11 amino acids. The DNA of the CDR3 is TGTGGGTCGGGGGGCGCAGATACGCAGTATTTT. This codes for CGSGGADTQYF.

The V gene is TRBV5-8, the J gene TRBJ2-5; 14 nucleotides agree with TRBD2. This CDR3 has 18 amino acids. Germline CDR1 is SGHTS and CDR2 is YDEGEE. The J segment lost 5 bases and the V segment lost 5 bases, leaving 14 bases of the junction unmatched. Here the CDR3 DNA reads TGTGCCAGCAGTTCGGAGCGACTAGCGGGAGGGTCCGGGGAGACCCAGTACTTC. It translates to CASSSERLAGGSGETQYF. The full variable domain, with the rest looked up from reference TRBV5-8 and TRBJ2-5, is EAGVTQSPTHLIKTRGQQATLRCSPISGHTSVYWYQQALGLGLQFLLWYDEGEERNRGNFPPRFSGRQFPNYSSELNVNALELEDSALYLCASSSERLAGGSGETQYFGPGTRLLVL.

This clone showed up just once. The J gene is TRBJ2-1, the V gene TRBV5-5; 9 bases are shared with TRBD1. Trimming removed 5 bases from V and 10 bases from J; junction bases left unmatched: 13. Germline assignment: CDR1 SGHKS and CDR2 YYEKEE (reference sequence). The CDR3 is made up of 15 amino acids. CDR3 protein: CASRGDRERLFEQFF. CDR3 nucleotides: TGTGCCAGCAGGGGGGACAGGGAGCGGCTTTTCGAGCAGTTCTTC. Complete variable domain (other parts from reference TRBV5-5 and TRBJ2-1): DAGVTQSPTHLIKTRGQQVTLRCSPISGHKSVSWYQQVLGQGPQFIFQYYEKEERGRGNFPDRFSARQFPNYSSELNVNALLLGDSALYLCASRGDRERLFEQFFGPGTRLTVL.

The rearrangement uses TRBV7-3 and TRBJ2-7; perhaps TRBD1 as D (6 bases). Trimming cost V 2 bases and J 3 bases, with 14 bases left between them. Germline CDR1 SGHTA, CDR2 FQGTGA. CDR3 length equals 15 residues. The CDR3 coding sequence is TGTGCCAGCAGCTTAGGGGCGGCAGGGGTCTACGAGCAGTACTTC. This gives the protein CASSLGAAGVYEQYF.

The J gene is TRBJ1-4, the V gene TRBV6-6; D is perhaps TRBD1 (5 bases). There are 15 residues in the CDR3. The germline V and J ends were trimmed by 3 bases and 7 bases, with 15 bases remaining between them. Germline loops: CDR1 MNHNY, CDR2 SVGAGI (reference sequence). The CDR3 DNA reads as TGTGCCAGCAGTTATAGTAAGGGGAGGGGTGAAAAACTGTTTTTT. Protein product: CASSYSKGRGEKLFF.

This clone showed up just a few times. The V gene is TRBV27, the J gene TRBJ2-2; TRBD2 agrees at 12 bases. Germline V gene lookup returns CDR1 MNHEY and CDR2 SMNVEV (reference sequence). The CDR3 runs 16 residues. Trimming at V came to 4 bases and at J to 3 bases, leaving 3 bases not matched to a gene. In DNA, the CDR3 is TGTGCCAGCAGTTCCCGACTAGCGGGAGACACCGGGGAGCTGTTTTTT. Residues: CASSSRLAGDTGELFF.

The genes are TRBV15 and TRBJ2-5, with D possibly being TRBD2 (6 bases). This CDR3 is built from 15 residues. Trimming removed 0 bases at V and 4 bases at J, with 12 bases between. Germline-derived CDR1 and CDR2 are LNHNV and YYDKDF (reference sequence). The CDR3 nucleotides are TGTGCCACCAGCAGAGATCCCGTGACTAGAGAGACCCAGTACTTC. The encoded protein is CATSRDPVTRETQYF.